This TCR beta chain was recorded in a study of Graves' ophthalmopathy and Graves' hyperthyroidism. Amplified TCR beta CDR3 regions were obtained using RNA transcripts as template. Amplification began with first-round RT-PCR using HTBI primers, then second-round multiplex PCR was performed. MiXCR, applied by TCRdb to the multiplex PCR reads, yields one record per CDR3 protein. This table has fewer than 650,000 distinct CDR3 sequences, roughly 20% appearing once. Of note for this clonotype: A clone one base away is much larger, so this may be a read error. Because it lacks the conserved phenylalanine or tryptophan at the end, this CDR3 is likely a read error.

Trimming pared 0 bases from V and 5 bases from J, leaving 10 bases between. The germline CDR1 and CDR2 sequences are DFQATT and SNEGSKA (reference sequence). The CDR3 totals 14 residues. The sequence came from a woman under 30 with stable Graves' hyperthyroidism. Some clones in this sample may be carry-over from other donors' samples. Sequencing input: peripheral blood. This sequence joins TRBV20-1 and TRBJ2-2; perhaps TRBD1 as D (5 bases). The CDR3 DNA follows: TGCAGTGCTAGAGACAGACAGAGAACCGGGGAGCTGTTTTTG. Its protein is CSARDRQRTGELFL.